This T cell receptor (beta chain) was captured in a study of CD8+CD57+ T cells in acquired aplastic anemia. Selection for sequencing was limited to patients who had shown CD8+CD57+ cell expansion by flow cytometry. Every patient had severe acquired aplastic anemia. Blood sampling was performed on the patients, and none of them had received therapy by then. This clonotype was observed many times. Per germline, CDR1 MNHEY and CDR2 SVGAGI. Trimming took 8 bases from V and 11 from J, leaving 12 bases between them. CDR3 length equals 10 residues. For CDR3 and TCR beta VDJ profiling, genomic DNA was the template used. TCRdb re-derived calls from the reads in MiXCR, one entry per CDR3 protein. The sample gives 150,000 or so distinct CDR3 sequences, about 48% of which show up once; over 25% is in the top ten.

This TCR was sampled from a human donor with aplastic anemia. Sequencing was done on a sample of sorted CD4+, CD8+, or CD8+CD57+ T cells (not recorded which) from PBMCs. The V call is TRBV6-5, the J call TRBJ1-1; D remains unclear. CDR3 coding DNA: TGTGCCAGCGGAGGCCCCGGGGCTTTCTTT. Translated: CASGGPGAFF.